This record covers a single T cell receptor (beta chain). What it recognizes is unknown. This sample was taken from a study of cytomegalovirus exposure and HLA in healthy donors. PCR was performed using 60 Vbeta and 13 Jbeta primers. Profiling relied on immunoSEQ multiplex PCR, and the TCRdb table lists in-frame clones only, not all of them. The sample has about 55,000 clones; nearly 85% are singletons. V dropped 4 bases and J dropped 9; count of bases not matched to a gene: 7. The CDR3 covers 14 residues. Germline lookup yields CDR1 LGHNA and CDR2 YNFKEQ. Study outcomes and limitations: On later analysis, the bulk of CMV-associated TCR beta chains appeared to be HLA-restricted.

The chain couples TRBV4-2 to TRBJ2-5; 11 nucleotides line up with TRBD1. The material sequenced was PBMCs. This TCR was recovered from a man between 25 and 39 years old in good health and CMV-seronegative. This CDR3 is CASSRPGQGESQYF. In nucleotides, the CDR3 is TGTGCCAGCAGCCGACCGGGACAGGGGGAGTCCCAGTACTTC.